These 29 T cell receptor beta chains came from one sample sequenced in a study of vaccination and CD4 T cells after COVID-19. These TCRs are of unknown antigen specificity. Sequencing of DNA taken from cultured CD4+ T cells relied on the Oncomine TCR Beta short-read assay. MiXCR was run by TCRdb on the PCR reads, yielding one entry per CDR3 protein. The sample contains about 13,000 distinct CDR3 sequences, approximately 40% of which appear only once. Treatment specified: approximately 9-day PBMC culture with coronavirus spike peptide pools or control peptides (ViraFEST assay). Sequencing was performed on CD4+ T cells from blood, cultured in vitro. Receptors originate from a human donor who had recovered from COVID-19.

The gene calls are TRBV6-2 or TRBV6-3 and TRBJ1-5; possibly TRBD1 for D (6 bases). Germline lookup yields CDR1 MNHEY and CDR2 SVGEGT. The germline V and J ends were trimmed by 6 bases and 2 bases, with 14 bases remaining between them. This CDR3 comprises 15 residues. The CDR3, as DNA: TGTGCCAGCAGCCAGGCGGGGGCAGGCAATCAGCCCCAGCATTTT. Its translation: CASSQAGAGNQPQHF.

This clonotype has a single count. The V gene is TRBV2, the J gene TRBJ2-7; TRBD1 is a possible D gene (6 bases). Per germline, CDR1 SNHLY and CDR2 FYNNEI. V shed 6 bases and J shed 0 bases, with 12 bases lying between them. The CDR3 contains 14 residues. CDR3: CASSPRDNSYEQYF. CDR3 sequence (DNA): TGTGCCAGCAGCCCACGGGACAACTCCTACGAGCAGTACTTC.

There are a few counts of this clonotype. CDR3: CSARDTQGSEQYF. The CDR3 DNA follows: TGCAGTGCTAGAGATACACAGGGGAGCGAGCAGTACTTC. The chain joins TRBV20-1 to TRBJ2-7; the match to TRBD1 covers 7 bases. The CDR3 covers 13 residues. Germline CDR1 is DFQATT and CDR2 is SNEGSKA (reference sequence). V was pared by 0 bases and J by 6 bases, with 5 bases of the junction left unmatched.

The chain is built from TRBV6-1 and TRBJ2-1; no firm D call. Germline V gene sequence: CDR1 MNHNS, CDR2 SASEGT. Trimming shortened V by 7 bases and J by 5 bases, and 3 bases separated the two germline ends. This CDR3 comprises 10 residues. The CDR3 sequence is CASNDNEQFF. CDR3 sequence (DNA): TGTGCCAGCAATGACAATGAGCAGTTCTTC.

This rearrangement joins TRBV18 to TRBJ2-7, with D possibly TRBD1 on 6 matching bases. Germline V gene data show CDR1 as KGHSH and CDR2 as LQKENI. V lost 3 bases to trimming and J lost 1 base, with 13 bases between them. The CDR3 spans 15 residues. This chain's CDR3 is CASSPSGAISYEQYF. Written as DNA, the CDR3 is TGTGCCAGCTCACCCTCAGGGGCAATATCCTACGAGCAGTACTTC.

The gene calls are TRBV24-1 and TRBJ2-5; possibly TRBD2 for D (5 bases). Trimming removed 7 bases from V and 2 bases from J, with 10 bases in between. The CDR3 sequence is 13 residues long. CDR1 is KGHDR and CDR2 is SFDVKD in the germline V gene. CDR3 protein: CATSEGAQETQYF. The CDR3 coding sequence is TGTGCCACCAGCGAGGGAGCTCAAGAGACCCAGTACTTC.

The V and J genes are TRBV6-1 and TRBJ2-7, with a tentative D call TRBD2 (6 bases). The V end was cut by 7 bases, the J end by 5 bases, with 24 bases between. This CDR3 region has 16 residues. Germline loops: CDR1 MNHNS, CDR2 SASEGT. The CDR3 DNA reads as TGTGCCAGCACAAAACGGGACTCCCGTTTCCTTAACGAGCAGTACTTC. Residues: CASTKRDSRFLNEQYF.

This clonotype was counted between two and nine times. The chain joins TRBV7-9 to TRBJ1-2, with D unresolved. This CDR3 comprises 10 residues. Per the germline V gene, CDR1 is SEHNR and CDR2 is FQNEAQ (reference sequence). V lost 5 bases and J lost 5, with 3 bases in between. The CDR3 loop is CASSTYGYTF. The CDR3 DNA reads TGTGCCAGCAGCACGTATGGCTACACCTTC. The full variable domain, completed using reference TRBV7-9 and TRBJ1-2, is DTGVSQNPRHKITKRGQNVTFRCDPISEHNRLYWYRQTLGQGPEFLTYFQNEAQLEKSRLLSDRFSAERPKGSFSTLEIQRTEQGDSAMYLCASSTYGYTFGSGTRLTVV.

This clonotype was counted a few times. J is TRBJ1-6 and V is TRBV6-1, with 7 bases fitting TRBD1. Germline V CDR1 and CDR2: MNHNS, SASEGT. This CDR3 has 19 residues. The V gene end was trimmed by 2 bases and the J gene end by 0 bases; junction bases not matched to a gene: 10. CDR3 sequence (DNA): TGTGCCAGCAGTGAATACTCGAACAGGGGCTTCTCCTATAATTCACCCCTCCACTTT. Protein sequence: CASSEYSNRGFSYNSPLHF.

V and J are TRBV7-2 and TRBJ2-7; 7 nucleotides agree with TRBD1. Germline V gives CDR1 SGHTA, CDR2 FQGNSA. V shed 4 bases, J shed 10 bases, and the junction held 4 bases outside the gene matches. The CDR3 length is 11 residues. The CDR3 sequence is CASSYGQAQYF. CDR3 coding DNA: TGTGCCAGCAGCTACGGACAGGCCCAGTACTTC.

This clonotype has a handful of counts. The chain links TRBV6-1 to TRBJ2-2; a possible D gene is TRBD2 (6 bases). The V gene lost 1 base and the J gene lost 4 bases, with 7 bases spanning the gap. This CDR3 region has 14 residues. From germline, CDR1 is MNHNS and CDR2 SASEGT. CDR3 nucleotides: TGTGCCAGCAGTGAAGTGGAGGGCACCGGGGAGCTGTTTTTT. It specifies CASSEVEGTGELFF.

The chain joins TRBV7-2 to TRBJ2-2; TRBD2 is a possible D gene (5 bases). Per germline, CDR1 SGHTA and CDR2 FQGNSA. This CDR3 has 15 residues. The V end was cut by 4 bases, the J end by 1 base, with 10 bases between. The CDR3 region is CASSSAALNTGELFF. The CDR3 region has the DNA TGTGCCAGCAGCTCAGCGGCCCTGAACACCGGGGAGCTGTTTTTT.

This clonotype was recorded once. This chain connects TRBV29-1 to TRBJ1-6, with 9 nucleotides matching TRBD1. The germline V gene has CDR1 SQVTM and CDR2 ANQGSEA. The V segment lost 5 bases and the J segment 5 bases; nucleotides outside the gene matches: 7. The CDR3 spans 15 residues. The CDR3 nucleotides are TGCAGCGTTAAAAGGACAGGGGAGAATAATTCACCCCTCCACTTT. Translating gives CSVKRTGENNSPLHF.

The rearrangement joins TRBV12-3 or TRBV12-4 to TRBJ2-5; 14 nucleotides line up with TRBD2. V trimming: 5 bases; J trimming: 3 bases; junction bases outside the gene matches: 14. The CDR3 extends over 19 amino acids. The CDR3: CASSQRNGGTSGSEETQYF. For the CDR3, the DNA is TGTGCCAGCAGTCAGCGCAACGGAGGGACTAGCGGGAGCGAAGAGACCCAGTACTTC.

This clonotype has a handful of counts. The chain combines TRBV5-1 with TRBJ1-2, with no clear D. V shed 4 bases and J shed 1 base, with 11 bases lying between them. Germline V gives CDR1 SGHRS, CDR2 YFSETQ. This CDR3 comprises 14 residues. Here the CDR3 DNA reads TGCGCCAGCAGCGCTACGGACGGTAACTATGGCTACACCTTC. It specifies CASSATDGNYGYTF.

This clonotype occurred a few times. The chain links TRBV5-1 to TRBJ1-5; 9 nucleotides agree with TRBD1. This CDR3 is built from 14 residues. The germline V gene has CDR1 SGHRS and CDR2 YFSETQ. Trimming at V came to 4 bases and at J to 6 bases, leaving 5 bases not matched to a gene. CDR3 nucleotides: TGCGCCAGCAGCGAAGGGACAGGGAGTCAGCCCCAGCATTTT. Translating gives CASSEGTGSQPQHF.

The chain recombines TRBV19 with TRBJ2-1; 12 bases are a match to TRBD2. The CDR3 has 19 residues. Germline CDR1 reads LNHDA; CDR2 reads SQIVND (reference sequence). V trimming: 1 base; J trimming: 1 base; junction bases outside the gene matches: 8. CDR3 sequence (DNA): TGTGCCAGTAGTATAGTCCTAGCGGGAGGGCTTTGGTCCTACAATGAGCAGTTCTTC. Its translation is CASSIVLAGGLWSYNEQFF.

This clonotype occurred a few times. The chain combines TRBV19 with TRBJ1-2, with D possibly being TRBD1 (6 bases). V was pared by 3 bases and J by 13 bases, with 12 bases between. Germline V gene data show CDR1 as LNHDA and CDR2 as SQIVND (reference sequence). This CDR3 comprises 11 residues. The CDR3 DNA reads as TGTGCCAGTAGTATGAGGACAGCTCCCACCTTC. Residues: CASSMRTAPTF.

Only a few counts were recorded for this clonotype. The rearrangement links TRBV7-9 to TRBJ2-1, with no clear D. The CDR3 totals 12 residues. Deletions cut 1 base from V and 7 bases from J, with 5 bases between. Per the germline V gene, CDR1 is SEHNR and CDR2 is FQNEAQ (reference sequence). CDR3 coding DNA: TGTGCCAGCAGCTTAGTCGAAAATGAGCAGTTCTTC. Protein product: CASSLVENEQFF.

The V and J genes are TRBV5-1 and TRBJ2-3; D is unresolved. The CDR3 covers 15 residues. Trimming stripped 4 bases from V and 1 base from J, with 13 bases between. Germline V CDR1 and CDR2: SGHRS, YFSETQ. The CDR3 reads CASSQQSFGTDTQYF. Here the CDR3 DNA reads TGCGCCAGCAGCCAACAGAGTTTCGGCACAGATACGCAGTATTTT.

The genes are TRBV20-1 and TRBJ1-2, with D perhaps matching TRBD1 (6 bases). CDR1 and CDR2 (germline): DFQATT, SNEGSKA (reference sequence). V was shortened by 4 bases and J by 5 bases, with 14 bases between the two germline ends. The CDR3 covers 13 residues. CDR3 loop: CSAKTGQGYGYTF. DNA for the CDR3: TGCAGTGCTAAGACGGGACAAGGATATGGCTACACCTTC.

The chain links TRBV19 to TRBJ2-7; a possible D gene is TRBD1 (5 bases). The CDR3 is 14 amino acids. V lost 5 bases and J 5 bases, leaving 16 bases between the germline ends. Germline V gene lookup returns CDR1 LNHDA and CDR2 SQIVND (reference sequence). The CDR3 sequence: CASSSLQGSDEQYF. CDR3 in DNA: TGTGCCAGTAGTTCACTCCAGGGTTCCGACGAGCAGTACTTC.

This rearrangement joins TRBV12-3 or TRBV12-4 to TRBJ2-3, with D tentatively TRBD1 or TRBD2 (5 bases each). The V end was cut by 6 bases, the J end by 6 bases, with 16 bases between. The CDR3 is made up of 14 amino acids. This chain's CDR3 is CASRLRDRYDTQYF. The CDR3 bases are TGTGCCAGCAGGCTACGGGACCGCTACGATACGCAGTATTTT.

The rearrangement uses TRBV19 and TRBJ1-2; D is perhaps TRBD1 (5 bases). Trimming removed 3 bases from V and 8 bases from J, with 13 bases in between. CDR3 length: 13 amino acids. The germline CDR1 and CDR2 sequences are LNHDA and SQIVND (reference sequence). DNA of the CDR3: TGTGCCAGTAGTATTAATTTGAGGGACGGCTACACCTTC. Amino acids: CASSINLRDGYTF.

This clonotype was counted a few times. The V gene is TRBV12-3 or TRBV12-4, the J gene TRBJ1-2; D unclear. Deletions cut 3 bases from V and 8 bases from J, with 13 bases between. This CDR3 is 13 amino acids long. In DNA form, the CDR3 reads TGTGCCAGCAGTTTCGGTGGTACTTGGGGCTACACCTTC. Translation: CASSFGGTWGYTF.

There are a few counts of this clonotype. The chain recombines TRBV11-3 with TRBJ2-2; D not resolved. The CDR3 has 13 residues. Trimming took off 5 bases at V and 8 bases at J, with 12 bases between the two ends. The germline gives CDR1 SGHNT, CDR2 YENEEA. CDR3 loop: CASSPTSKGELFF. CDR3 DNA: TGTGCCAGCAGCCCCACGAGTAAAGGGGAGCTGTTTTTT.

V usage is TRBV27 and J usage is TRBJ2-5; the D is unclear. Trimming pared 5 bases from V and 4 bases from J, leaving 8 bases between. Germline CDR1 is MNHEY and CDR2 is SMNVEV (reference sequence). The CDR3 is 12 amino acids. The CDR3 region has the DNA TGTGCCAGCAGTCTGCGTGGAGAGACCCAGTACTTC. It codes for CASSLRGETQYF.

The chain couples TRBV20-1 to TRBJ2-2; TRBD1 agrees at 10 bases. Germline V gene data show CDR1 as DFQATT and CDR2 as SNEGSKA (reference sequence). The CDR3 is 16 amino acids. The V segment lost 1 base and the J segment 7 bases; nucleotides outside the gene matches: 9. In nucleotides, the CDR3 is TGCAGTGCTAGAGCCCGACAGGGGGCTAAGGGCGGGGAGCTGTTTTTT. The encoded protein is CSARARQGAKGGELFF.

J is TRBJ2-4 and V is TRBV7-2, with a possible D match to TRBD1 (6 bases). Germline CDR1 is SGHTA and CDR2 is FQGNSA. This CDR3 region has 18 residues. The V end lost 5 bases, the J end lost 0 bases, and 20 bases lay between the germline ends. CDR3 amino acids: CASSPLTGTLQAKNIQYF. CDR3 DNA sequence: TGTGCCAGCAGCCCACTGACCGGGACACTGCAAGCCAAAAACATTCAGTACTTC.